The 17 T cell receptor beta chains below come from one sample, sequenced in a study of long-term antiretroviral therapy in people with HIV. They ran version v3.0 of the immunoSEQ assay at survey level. The protocol was immunoSEQ multiplex PCR, while the TCRdb copy is restricted to in-frame clones and leaves out a portion. The sample lists roughly 29,000 clones; approximately 80% were seen once. Here the sequenced sample was unsorted PBMCs, taken 0.3 years after starting antiretroviral therapy. These TCRs come from a man aged 40-49 years with HIV.

The chain couples TRBV18 to TRBJ1-2, with 10 bases lining up with TRBD1. The CDR3 is made up of 15 amino acids. CDR1 and CDR2 from the germline V gene are KGHSH and LQKENI. V lost 4 bases, J lost 4 bases, and 6 bases stayed unmatched. CDR3 in amino acids: CASSLDRGRGYGYTF. The CDR3 region has the DNA TGTGCCAGCTCACTAGACAGGGGGCGAGGCTATGGCTACACCTTC.

The CDR3 here is CASSIRRGNTEAFF. In DNA form, the CDR3 reads TGTGCCAGTAGTATCCGGAGGGGGAACACTGAAGCTTTCTTT. The genes are TRBV19 and TRBJ1-1, with TRBD1 as a possible D gene (5 bases). Germline V gene data show CDR1 as LNHDA and CDR2 as SQIVND (reference sequence). Deletions cut 3 bases from V and 1 base from J, with 9 bases between. The CDR3 consists of 14 residues.

This clone was counted once. The CDR3, as DNA: TGTGCCAGCAGTAAGACCCCGGGACAGGGTAGCTATGGCTACACCTTC. Encoded protein: CASSKTPGQGSYGYTF. The rearrangement links TRBV5-4 to TRBJ1-2; 9 nucleotides agree with TRBD1. V shed 5 bases and J 4 bases; nucleotides not matched to a gene: 12. Germline assignment: CDR1 SGHNT and CDR2 YYREEE (reference sequence). The CDR3 is 16 residues long.

The V call is TRBV7-2, the J call TRBJ2-1, with 7 positions matching TRBD2. The CDR3 runs 15 residues. The V gene's germline CDR1 is SGHTA and CDR2 FQGNSA. V lost 2 bases to trimming and J lost 4 bases; unmatched junction nucleotides: 5. The DNA of the CDR3 is TGTGCCAGCAGCTTAAGTCCTAGCGGTTACAATGAGCAGTTCTTC. This translates into CASSLSPSGYNEQFF.

This chain uses TRBV11-2 with TRBJ2-1; TRBD2 is a possible D gene (7 bases). The CDR3 runs 15 residues. Deletions cut 1 base from V and 2 bases from J, with 9 bases between. CDR1 and CDR2 (germline): SGHAT, FQNNGV. Written as DNA, the CDR3 is TGTGCCAGCAGCTTAGCGGGGGGCGCCTACAATGAGCAGTTCTTC. It codes for CASSLAGGAYNEQFF.

The chain recombines TRBV28 with TRBJ2-5; a possible D gene is TRBD1 (5 bases). Germline V gene sequence: CDR1 MDHEN, CDR2 SYDVKM. CDR3 size: 13 residues. V lost 3 bases and J 4 bases, leaving 9 bases between the germline ends. The CDR3 here is CASSFGAVETQYF. The CDR3 DNA sequence: TGTGCCAGCAGTTTTGGGGCGGTAGAGACCCAGTACTTC.

This chain connects TRBV5-1 to TRBJ1-4, with TRBD1 identical over 7 bases. The CDR3 is 14 amino acids. The germline V gene has CDR1 SGHRS and CDR2 YFSETQ. J lost 8 bases, V lost 3 bases, and 7 bases had no gene match. The CDR3 spells CASSSGQAGEKLFF. CDR3 sequence (DNA): TGCGCCAGCAGCTCTGGACAGGCGGGCGAAAAACTGTTTTTT.

The chain joins TRBV28 to TRBJ1-3; D is possibly TRBD1 (6 bases). Germline CDR1 and CDR2: MDHEN and SYDVKM. The V and J ends lost 5 bases and 3 bases respectively, with 17 bases between them. The CDR3 spans 16 residues. The CDR3, as DNA: TGTGCCAGCAGTGGGCCGGGGGGCGCAAATGGAAACACCATATATTTT. This translates into CASSGPGGANGNTIYF.

The chain is built from TRBV7-8 and TRBJ2-1, with TRBD1 as a possible D gene (5 bases). From germline, CDR1 is SGHVS and CDR2 FQNEAQ. Between the trimmed V and J ends, which lost 8 bases and 3 bases, there was a span of 14 bases. This CDR3 is built from 14 residues. The CDR3 region is CASAPETVYNEQFF. The DNA for the CDR3 is TGTGCCAGCGCTCCAGAGACAGTCTACAATGAGCAGTTCTTC.

The chain recombines TRBV19 with TRBJ2-3; 9 nucleotides match TRBD2. The CDR3 sequence is 17 residues long. Germline CDR1 is LNHDA and CDR2 is SQIVND (reference sequence). The trim removed 3 bases at V and 1 base at J, leaving 8 bases unmatched. CDR3 sequence (DNA): TGTGCCAGTAGTATGATTAGGGCGGGGGGGCGCACAGATACGCAGTATTTT. It translates to CASSMIRAGGRTDTQYF.

The chain combines TRBV14 with TRBJ2-2; 7 bases match TRBD1. With V trimmed by 3 bases and J by 5 bases, 12 bases remained unmatched. Germline V gene data show CDR1 as SGHDN and CDR2 as FVKESK. CDR3 size: 17 residues. The CDR3 sequence: CASSHPNFQGDTGELFF. The CDR3 DNA sequence: TGTGCCAGCAGCCATCCTAACTTCCAGGGGGATACCGGGGAGCTGTTTTTT.

The V and J genes are TRBV6-6 and TRBJ2-2, with TRBD1 matching over 9 bases. V dropped 10 bases and J dropped 4; count of bases not matched to a gene: 7. The V gene's germline CDR1 is MNHNY and CDR2 SVGAGI (reference sequence). The CDR3 loop spans 14 amino acids. The chain's CDR3 is CATQQGAGTGELFF. As DNA, the CDR3 is TGTGCCACTCAACAGGGGGCGGGCACCGGGGAGCTGTTTTTT.

This chain connects TRBV7-4 to TRBJ2-1; 15 bases align to TRBD2. Unmatched junction bases numbered 10, after V lost 5 bases and J lost 8 bases. This CDR3 has 17 amino acids. Germline CDR1 SGHVT, CDR2 SQSDAQ. In nucleotides, the CDR3 is TGTGCCAGCAGCCGCCGCCGGACTAGCGGGGGGGGTGATGAGCAGTTCTTC. Amino acid sequence: CASSRRRTSGGGDEQFF.

CDR3 in amino acids: CASSEGSSGANVLTF. The CDR3 DNA sequence: TGTGCCAGCAGTGAGGGGAGCTCTGGGGCCAACGTCCTGACTTTC. This chain links TRBV6-1 with TRBJ2-6; perhaps TRBD2 as D (5 bases). V was trimmed by 3 bases and J by 0 bases, leaving 6 bases between them. The germline V gene encodes CDR1 MNHNS and CDR2 SASEGT. This CDR3 has 15 residues.

The V call is TRBV5-1, the J call TRBJ2-5; D uncertain. This CDR3 is built from 15 residues. Trimming took 1 base from V and 5 from J, leaving 15 bases between them. Looked up from germline, CDR1 is SGHRS and CDR2 is YFSETQ. CDR3 DNA sequence: TGCGCCAGCAGCTTGAGTTCGAATAAGGGTGAGACCCAGTACTTC. It codes for CASSLSSNKGETQYF.

The CDR3 spells CASSIRTSGSSYNEQFF. The CDR3 nucleotides read TGTGCCAGTAGTATACGGACTAGCGGGAGCTCCTACAATGAGCAGTTCTTC. The chain has TRBV19 and TRBJ2-1; 13 bases map to TRBD2. Germline-derived CDR1 and CDR2 are LNHDA and SQIVND (reference sequence). The CDR3 spans 17 residues. With 2 bases clipped from V and 0 bases from J, the junction kept 1 base outside the gene matches.

The J gene is TRBJ2-3, the V gene TRBV18; 9 nucleotides match TRBD1. Germline assignment: CDR1 KGHSH and CDR2 LQKENI. V gave up 4 bases and J gave up 6 bases; unmatched junction bases: 8. The CDR3 contains 15 residues. The CDR3 sequence: CASSLTTGGKDTQYF. The CDR3 DNA reads TGTGCCAGCTCACTTACGACAGGGGGAAAGGATACGCAGTATTTT.